The clone carrying this T cell receptor (beta chain) was counted ten times or more. This sample was included in a study of T cells in Graves' hyperthyroidism and ophthalmopathy. Researchers took RNA transcripts and amplified the TCR beta CDR3 regions from them. Primed by the HTBI set, a first-round RT-PCR was run on the TCR CDR3. TCRdb called the multiplex PCR reads again in MiXCR, with one record for every CDR3 protein. The top ten hold under 35% of the sample, which has about 260,000 distinct CDR3 sequences, 15% to 20% seen once. This CDR3 is 14 amino acids long. The germline V gene has CDR1 MNHNY and CDR2 SVGAGI (reference sequence). V lost 2 bases, J lost 2 bases, and 9 bases lay in between.

The sequence was obtained from a woman between 18 and 30 years old with Graves' ophthalmopathy. The sample comprised blood. This sequence joins TRBV6-6 and TRBJ1-2, with D perhaps TRBD1 (5 bases). CDR3 loop: CASSYTGANYGYTF. CDR3 bases: TGTGCCAGCAGTTACACAGGAGCCAACTATGGCTACACCTTC.